This T cell receptor beta chain was captured by sequencing in a study of neurological immune-mediated disorders. The study's findings and limits: None of the CDR3 amino acid sequences in expanded clones turned up in more than one subject, which points to private repertoires in all groups.

The CDR3 spans 16 residues. Trimming cost V 4 bases and J 8 bases, with 23 bases left between them. Per the germline V gene, CDR1 is SGHVS and CDR2 is FQNEAQ. This clonotype was recorded many times. What it binds is not known. TCRdb analysed the 5' RACE reads with MiXCR anew, one entry per CDR3 protein. The sample yields around 33,000 distinct CDR3 sequences, roughly 23% seen once. The study built sorted libraries from some 930,000 CD4+ or CD8+ T cells. The rearrangement uses TRBV7-8 and TRBJ1-2, with D maybe TRBD1 (6 bases). The material sequenced was CD4+ T cells from blood. This clonotype originated in a man aged 45-65 years with HTLV-1-associated myelopathy (HAM/TSP). CDR3 DNA: TGTGCCAGCAGCTCCTACCGGGTTGGGGGGGCCGCCGGCTACACCTTC. Amino acid sequence: CASSSYRVGGAAGYTF.